These 5 T cell receptor beta chains were all obtained from the same sample, sequenced in a study of beta chain features in type 1 diabetes. Study observations and caveats: Moderate yet significant TCRB CDR3 shortening was seen in Type 1 diabetes patients in all four CD4+ subsets.

What was sequenced were expressed TCRB transcripts, since all of the isolated RNA had been reverse transcribed. The assay was immunoSEQ multiplex PCR, and TCRdb's table has in-frame clones only and misses some. The repertoire holds 640,000 or so clones, with over 12% as singletons. Their antigen targets remain unknown. Material: naive CD4+ T cells from blood. The receptor set was obtained from a man between 18 and 29 years old with type 1 diabetes.

This clone appeared a few times. This chain uses TRBV19 with TRBJ2-1, with a weak D call TRBD2 (6 bases). The CDR3 extends over 14 amino acids. Trimming shortened V by 4 bases and J by 8 bases, and 15 bases separated the two germline ends. Germline-derived CDR1 and CDR2 are LNHDA and SQIVND (reference sequence). CDR3 DNA sequence: TGTGCCAGTAGTAACCTGGGCGGGATGGATGAGCAGTTCTTC. Residues: CASSNLGGMDEQFF.

This chain links TRBV7-6 with TRBJ2-1; 7 nucleotides agree with TRBD1. V shed 4 bases, J shed 5 bases, and the junction held 8 bases outside the gene matches. The germline V gene has CDR1 SGHVS and CDR2 FNYEAQ. The CDR3 spans 15 residues. For the CDR3, the DNA is TGTGCCAGCAGCTCTGAAAGGGGACAGAACAATGAGCAGTTCTTC. Translated, it gives CASSSERGQNNEQFF.

The V call is TRBV28, the J call TRBJ1-1, with 7 bases that match TRBD1. The germline V gene has CDR1 MDHEN and CDR2 SYDVKM. CDR3 length: 15 amino acids. Germline trimming cut 5 bases from V and 4 bases from J; bases unmatched to any gene: 10. The CDR3 region has the DNA TGTGCCAGCAGTCCCAACCCGACAGGGACCACTGAAGCTTTCTTT. Translated: CASSPNPTGTTEAFF.

This clone has just a few counts. V gene TRBV30 combines with J gene TRBJ2-1; D is unclear. The CDR3 loop spans 14 amino acids. Trimming shortened V by 3 bases and J by 0 bases, and 9 bases separated the two germline ends. Germline V gene sequence: CDR1 GTSNPN, CDR2 SVGIG (reference sequence). CDR3 sequence (DNA): TGTGCCTGGAGAATCCAAAACTCCTACAATGAGCAGTTCTTC. Residues: CAWRIQNSYNEQFF.

This clone occurred a few times. CDR3 region: CSVPHPVTATTDTQYF. CDR3 nucleotide sequence: TGCAGCGTTCCCCACCCAGTCACCGCGACTACAGATACGCAGTATTTT. The chain is built from TRBV29-1 and TRBJ2-3; D unclear. The CDR3 totals 16 residues. The V gene lost 5 bases and the J gene lost 3 bases, with 21 bases spanning the gap. Per the germline V gene, CDR1 is SQVTM and CDR2 is ANQGSEA.